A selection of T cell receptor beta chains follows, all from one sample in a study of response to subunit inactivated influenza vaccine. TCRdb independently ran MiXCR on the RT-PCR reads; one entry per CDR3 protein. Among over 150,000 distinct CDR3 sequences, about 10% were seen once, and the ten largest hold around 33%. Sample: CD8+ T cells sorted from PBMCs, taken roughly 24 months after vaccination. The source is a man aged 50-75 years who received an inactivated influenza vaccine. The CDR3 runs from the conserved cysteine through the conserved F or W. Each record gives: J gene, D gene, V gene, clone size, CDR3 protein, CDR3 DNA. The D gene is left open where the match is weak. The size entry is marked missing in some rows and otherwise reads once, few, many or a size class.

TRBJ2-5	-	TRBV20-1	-	CSASTTDGQETQYF	TGCAGTGCTAGCACGACAGACGGACAAGAGACCCAGTACTTC
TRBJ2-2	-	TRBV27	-	CASSLSGALFGGELFF	TGTGCCAGCAGTTTATCCGGGGCTTTGTTCGGCGGGGAGCTGTTTTTT
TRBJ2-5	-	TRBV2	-	CASRVETQYF	TGTGCCAGCAGAGTGGAGACCCAGTACTTC
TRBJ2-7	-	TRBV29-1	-	CSVGETGPYEQYF	TGCAGCGTTGGGGAGACAGGTCCGTACGAGCAGTACTTC
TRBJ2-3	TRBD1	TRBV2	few	CASSLTGDDTQYF	TGTGCCAGCAGTCTAACAGGGGACGATACGCAGTATTTT
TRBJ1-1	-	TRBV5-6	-	CASSLALANTEAFF	TGTGCCAGCAGCTTGGCCTTGGCGAACACTGAAGCTTTCTTT
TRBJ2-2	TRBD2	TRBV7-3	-	CASSILAGGAGELFF	TGTGCCAGCAGCATACTAGCGGGAGGCGCCGGGGAGCTGTTTTTT
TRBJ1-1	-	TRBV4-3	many	CASSQAVRRVNTEAFF	TGCGCCAGCAGCCAAGCAGTCAGGAGGGTGAACACTGAAGCTTTCTTT
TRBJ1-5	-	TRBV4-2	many	CASSQEAQSNQPQHF	TGTGCCAGCAGCCAAGAGGCTCAGAGCAATCAGCCCCAGCATTTT
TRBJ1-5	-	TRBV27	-	CASSLTGTPYNQPQHF	TGTGCCAGCAGTTTAACGGGGACACCATACAATCAGCCCCAGCATTTT
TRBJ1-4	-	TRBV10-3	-	CAISRVRGYEKLFF	TGTGCCATCAGTCGAGTCAGAGGTTATGAAAAACTGTTTTTT
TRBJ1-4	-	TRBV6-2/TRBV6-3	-	CASSPHPGEKLFF	TGTGCCAGCAGCCCACACCCTGGTGAAAAACTGTTTTTT
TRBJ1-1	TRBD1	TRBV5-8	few	CASSHGTGWTEAFF	TGTGCCAGCAGCCACGGGACAGGGTGGACTGAAGCTTTCTTT
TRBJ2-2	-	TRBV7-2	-	CASSPLVTASNTGELFF	TGTGCCAGCAGCCCGCTGGTTACAGCCTCGAACACCGGGGAGCTGTTTTTT
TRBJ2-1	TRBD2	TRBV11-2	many	CASIGGALSYNEQFF	TGTGCCAGCATCGGGGGGGCCCTCTCCTACAATGAGCAGTTCTTC
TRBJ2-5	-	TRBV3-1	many	CASSLYRENHGQYF	TGTGCCAGCAGCCTCTACAGGGAGAACCATGGCCAGTACTTC
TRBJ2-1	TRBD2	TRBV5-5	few	CASSFGTSGINEQFF	TGTGCCAGCAGCTTCGGGACTAGCGGGATCAATGAGCAGTTCTTC
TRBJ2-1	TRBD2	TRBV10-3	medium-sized	CAISSPSSSGRARYNEQFF	TGTGCCATCAGTTCACCCTCCTCTAGCGGGAGGGCCCGCTACAATGAGCAGTTCTTC
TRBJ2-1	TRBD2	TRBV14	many	CANILAGPWNEQFF	TGTGCCAACATCCTAGCGGGGCCGTGGAATGAGCAGTTCTTC
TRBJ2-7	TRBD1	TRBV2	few	CASRGNRGLYEQYF	TGTGCCAGCAGAGGCAACAGGGGGCTTTACGAGCAGTACTTC
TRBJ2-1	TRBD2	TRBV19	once	CASSIVGTPSGRAAYNEQFF	TGTGCCAGTAGTATAGTAGGGACTCCGAGCGGGAGGGCCGCCTACAATGAGCAGTTCTTC
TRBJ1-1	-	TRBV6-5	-	CASSWNDNTEAFF	TGTGCCAGCAGTTGGAACGACAACACTGAAGCTTTCTTT
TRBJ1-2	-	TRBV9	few	CASSPTGSGYGYTF	TGTGCCAGCAGCCCCACAGGGAGCGGGTATGGCTACACCTTC
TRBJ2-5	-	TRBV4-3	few	CASSPHQGAETQYF	TGCGCCAGCAGCCCACACCAGGGCGCAGAGACCCAGTACTTC
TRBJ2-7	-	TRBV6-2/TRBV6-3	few	CASSGSGAPDEQYF	TGTGCCAGCAGTGGTAGCGGTGCTCCAGACGAGCAGTACTTC
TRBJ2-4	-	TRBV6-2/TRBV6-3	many	CASSYTTAIQYF	TGTGCCAGCAGTTACACGACAGCCATTCAGTACTTC
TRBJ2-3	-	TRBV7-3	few	CASSLGGRGTDTQYF	TGTGCCAGCAGCCTAGGGGGTCGGGGCACAGATACGCAGTATTTT
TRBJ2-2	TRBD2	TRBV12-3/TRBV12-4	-	CASSRRGGPTGELFF	TGTGCCAGCAGTCGGCGGGGGGGACCCACCGGGGAGCTGTTTTTT
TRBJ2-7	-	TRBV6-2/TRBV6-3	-	CASRAGLYYEQYF	TGTGCCAGCAGAGCCGGGCTTTACTACGAGCAGTACTTC
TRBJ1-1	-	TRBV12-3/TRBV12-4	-	CASSSGIAEAFF	TGTGCCAGCAGCTCAGGGATCGCTGAAGCTTTCTTT
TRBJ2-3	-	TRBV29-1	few	CSVTRTVWGTDTQYF	TGCAGCGTTACACGGACAGTCTGGGGCACAGATACGCAGTATTTT
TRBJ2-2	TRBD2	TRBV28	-	CASSPSGRARNTGELFF	TGTGCCAGCAGCCCTAGCGGGAGGGCCAGGAACACCGGGGAGCTGTTTTTT
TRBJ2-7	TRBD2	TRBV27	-	CASSQGLGGYEQYF	TGTGCCAGCAGCCAGGGACTAGGGGGGTACGAGCAGTACTTC
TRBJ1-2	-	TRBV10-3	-	CAISEEGFLNYGYTF	TGTGCCATCAGTGAGGAGGGCTTCCTTAACTATGGCTACACCTTC
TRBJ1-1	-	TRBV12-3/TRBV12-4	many	CASSLGGRTAEAFF	TGTGCCAGCAGTTTGGGGGGACGAACCGCTGAAGCTTTCTTT
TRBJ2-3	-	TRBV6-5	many	CASSPGTIISTDTQYF	TGTGCCAGCAGCCCCGGGACAATCATAAGCACAGATACGCAGTATTTT
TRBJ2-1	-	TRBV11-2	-	CASSLPLTGQPNNEQFF	TGTGCCAGCAGCTTACCCTTAACGGGGCAGCCAAACAATGAGCAGTTCTTC
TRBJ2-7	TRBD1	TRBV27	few	CASSWGGQGLHSYEQYF	TGTGCCAGCAGCTGGGGGGGACAGGGGCTCCACTCCTACGAGCAGTACTTC
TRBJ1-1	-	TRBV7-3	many	CASSLYRDTEAFF	TGTGCCAGCAGCCTATACAGGGACACTGAAGCTTTCTTT
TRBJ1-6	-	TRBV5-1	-	CASSFQSSSYNSPLHF	TGCGCCAGTAGCTTCCAAAGCAGCTCCTATAATTCACCCCTCCACTTT
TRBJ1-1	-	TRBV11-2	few	CASSLGSGYWNTEAFF	TGTGCCAGCAGCTTAGGGTCAGGTTATTGGAACACTGAAGCTTTCTTT
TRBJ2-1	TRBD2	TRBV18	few	CASQLAGGFLPPLNEQFF	TGTGCCAGCCAACTAGCGGGAGGCTTTCTTCCTCCCTTAAATGAGCAGTTCTTC
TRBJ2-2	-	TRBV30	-	CAWSVRVTGELFF	TGTGCCTGGAGTGTACGGGTGACCGGGGAGCTGTTTTTT
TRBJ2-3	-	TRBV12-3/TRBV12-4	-	CASSVMALRADTQYF	TGTGCCAGCAGTGTAATGGCACTGAGGGCAGATACGCAGTATTTT